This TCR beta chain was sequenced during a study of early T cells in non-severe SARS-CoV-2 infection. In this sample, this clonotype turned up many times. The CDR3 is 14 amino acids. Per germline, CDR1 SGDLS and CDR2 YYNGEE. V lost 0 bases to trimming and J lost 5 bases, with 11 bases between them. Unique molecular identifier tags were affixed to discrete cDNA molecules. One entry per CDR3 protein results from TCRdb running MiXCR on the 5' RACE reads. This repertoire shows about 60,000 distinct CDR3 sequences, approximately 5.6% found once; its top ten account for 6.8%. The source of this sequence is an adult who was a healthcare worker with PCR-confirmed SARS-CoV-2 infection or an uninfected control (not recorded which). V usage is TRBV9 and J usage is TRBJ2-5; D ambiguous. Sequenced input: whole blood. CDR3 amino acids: CASSVGNPRETQYF. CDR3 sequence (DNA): TGTGCCAGCAGCGTAGGAAACCCTCGGGAGACCCAGTACTTC.